One T cell receptor beta chain is described in this entry. TCRdb's copy holds only in-frame clones and misses some; the assay was immunoSEQ multiplex PCR. Of 5,500 to 6,500 clones in the sample, about four fifths were seen once. The CDR3 is 14 amino acids. V lost 5 bases to trimming and J lost 4 bases; unmatched junction nucleotides: 7. Germline CDR1 is MNHEY and CDR2 is SVGAGI. The data are from a study of PD-1 blockade in classical Hodgkin lymphoma. As for the study in general: Once every 2 weeks, patients received intravenous nivolumab at 3 mg/kg.

No patient escaped relapse after autologous stem cell transplantation, and brentuximab vedotin exposure varied. It was by magnetic negative selection that CD4+ T cells were purified from thawed PBMCs. This chain uses TRBV6-5 with TRBJ1-2; 7 bases fit TRBD1. This sample comprised CD4+ T cells from blood, obtained at baseline. The receptor was isolated from a human donor with classical Hodgkin lymphoma. CDR3 amino acids: CASSLRDSPYGYTF. The CDR3 DNA reads TGTGCCAGCAGTCTACGGGACAGCCCCTATGGCTACACCTTC.